This T cell receptor (beta chain) appears in the sequencing data of a study of CD8+ T cells in alopecia areata. cDNA serving as the sequencing template came from extracted, reverse transcribed RNA. The table came from immunoSEQ multiplex PCR; TCRdb's copy has only in-frame clones and leaves some out. Among about 150,000 clones listed, around 87% were seen once. The CDR3 contains 11 residues. V lost 4 bases and J 9 bases, leaving 7 bases between the germline ends. Germline V gives CDR1 SNHLY, CDR2 FYNNEI. J is TRBJ2-1 and V is TRBV2, with D perhaps assigned TRBD1 or TRBD2 (5 bases each). Material: CD8+ T cells sorted from blood, obtained at week 0. The TCR sequence derives from a human donor with alopecia areata. The CDR3: CASSGGSEQFF. The CDR3 bases are TGTGCCAGCAGTGGGGGGAGTGAGCAGTTCTTC.